The present T cell receptor (beta chain) was sequenced within a study of cytomegalovirus exposure and HLA in healthy donors. PCR was performed using 60 Vbeta and 13 Jbeta primers. Using immunoSEQ multiplex PCR, the repertoire was profiled, and TCRdb retains in-frame clones only, with some absent. The sample holds fewer than 150,000 clones, more than 60% seen once. Study-level findings and limits: Earlier analysis looked at TCR beta V segments, and most were productive about 87% or about 30% of the time. One variant, a missense change in DCLRE1C, was linked in a later analysis to TCR beta V- and J-gene trimming. An analysis that was carried out later associated 17,000 or so TCR beta sequences with HLA alleles at 0.05 false discovery rate.

From germline, CDR1 is SQVTM and CDR2 ANQGSEA. Trimming cost V 2 bases and J 8 bases, with 14 bases left between them. There are 13 residues in the CDR3. With respect to this clone: The antigen is not known.

Material: PBMCs. The rearrangement joins TRBV29-1 to TRBJ2-3; D may be TRBD2 (5 bases). The TCR originated in a male donor in good health and CMV-seronegative. The CDR3 region is CSVERTGLLTQYF. CDR3 nucleotide sequence: TGCAGCGTTGAACGAACCGGACTCCTTACGCAGTATTTT.